Below are 19 T cell receptor beta chains sequenced from a single sample in a study of OX40 agonist ivuxolimab in advanced cancers. Sequencing used immunoSEQ multiplex PCR; TCRdb keeps in-frame clones, though not all of them. The profile shows tens of thousands of clones, around 83% of them singletons. This material consisted of CD4+ or CD8+ T cells sorted from blood, taken in a trial of the OX40 agonist ivuxolimab. Receptor source: an adult with an advanced solid tumor such as melanoma, head and neck, liver or kidney cancer.

This chain connects TRBV2 to TRBJ1-2, with D maybe TRBD1 (6 bases). The CDR3 loop spans 14 amino acids. V shed 5 bases and J shed 4 bases, with 14 bases lying between them. CDR1 is SNHLY and CDR2 is FYNNEI in the germline V gene. The CDR3 bases are TGTGCCAGCAGTACAGACAGGATCCTCTATGGCTACACCTTC. This sequence encodes CASSTDRILYGYTF.

For the CDR3, the DNA is TGTGCCAGCAGCTTAGAGTCGAACACTGAAGCTTTCTTT. Translation: CASSLESNTEAFF. The chain recombines TRBV7-2 with TRBJ1-1; D is undetermined. Germline-derived CDR1 and CDR2 are SGHTA and FQGNSA. CDR3 length equals 13 residues. V was clipped by 1 base and J by 1 base, with 4 bases between them.

The chain carries TRBV7-2 and TRBJ2-1; 10 nucleotides agree with TRBD2. With V trimmed by 2 bases and J by 3 bases, 4 bases remained unmatched. The length of the CDR3 is 16 residues. Germline V CDR1 and CDR2: SGHTA, FQGNSA. CDR3 sequence (DNA): TGTGCCAGCAGCTTATCAAGGACTAGCGGCTACAATGAGCAGTTCTTC. It specifies CASSLSRTSGYNEQFF. The full variable domain, rest sourced from reference TRBV7-2 and TRBJ2-1, is GAGVSQSPSNKVTEKGKDVELRCDPISGHTALYWYRQSLGQGLEFLIYFQGNSAPDKSGLPSDRFSAERTGGSVSTLTIQRTQQEDSAVYLCASSLSRTSGYNEQFFGPGTRLTVL.

This clone has a handful of counts. The chain has TRBV7-9 and TRBJ1-1, with D possibly matching TRBD1 (6 bases). Trimming left V 6 bases short and J 8 bases short, with 16 bases between. The CDR3 loop spans 13 amino acids. Germline CDR1 SEHNR, CDR2 FQNEAQ (reference sequence). The CDR3 protein is CASSGYRDKEAFF. The CDR3, as DNA: TGTGCCAGCAGTGGGTACAGGGATAAAGAAGCTTTCTTT.

This clone was seen a few times. This sequence joins TRBV23-1 and TRBJ2-3; 7 bases are shared with TRBD2. TRBV23-1 belongs to the ORF category, with a function that is uncertain. CDR3 length equals 15 residues. With V trimmed by 2 bases and J by 7 bases, 9 bases remained unmatched. As DNA, the CDR3 is TGCGCCAGCAGTCAAGCGGCGGGAGAGTGGAATACGCAGTATTTT. Protein product: CASSQAAGEWNTQYF.

This chain links TRBV19 with TRBJ2-1; D remains unclear. V was pared by 2 bases and J by 5 bases, with 4 bases between. CDR3 length: 12 amino acids. Per the germline V gene, CDR1 is LNHDA and CDR2 is SQIVND (reference sequence). The CDR3 region has the DNA TGTGCCAGTAGTATACATGACAATGAGCAGTTCTTC. It yields the protein CASSIHDNEQFF.

This chain links TRBV19 with TRBJ1-4; D is unclear. Germline CDR1 and CDR2: LNHDA and SQIVND (reference sequence). V shed 8 bases and J shed 8 bases, with 15 bases lying between them. The CDR3 loop spans 13 amino acids. The CDR3 nucleotides read TGTGCCAGTGGAGAAGGAAGAAGGGAAAAACTGTTTTTT. It yields the protein CASGEGRREKLFF.

This CDR3 reads CASSSPSGAIRDTQYF. For the CDR3, the DNA is TGTGCCAGCAGCAGCCCGAGCGGGGCCATTAGGGATACGCAGTATTTT. The V and J genes are TRBV5-6 and TRBJ2-3; 7 bases match TRBD2. Germline V gives CDR1 SGHDT, CDR2 YYEEEE. This CDR3 contains 16 residues. V was pared by 4 bases and J by 6 bases, with 14 bases of the junction left unmatched.

This rearrangement joins TRBV19 to TRBJ1-5; 10 bases match TRBD1. CDR1 is LNHDA, CDR2 SQIVND, per germline (reference sequence). After removal of 4 bases from V and 7 bases from J, the junction contained 7 bases not matched to a gene. The CDR3 consists of 15 residues. CDR3 coding DNA: TGTGCCAGTAGTACTCGGGACAGGGGAAGACAGCCCCAGCATTTT. Protein sequence: CASSTRDRGRQPQHF.

The chain couples TRBV6-6 to TRBJ1-2, with TRBD1 as a possible D gene (5 bases). Trimming pared 4 bases from V and 2 bases from J, leaving 14 bases between. The germline V gene has CDR1 MNHNY and CDR2 SVGAGI (reference sequence). This CDR3 region has 15 residues. CDR3 loop: CASSSRTSSNYGYTF. DNA of the CDR3: TGTGCCAGCAGTTCCCGGACAAGCTCAAACTATGGCTACACCTTC.

This clone was seen just once. The J gene is TRBJ2-6, the V gene TRBV18; no clear D gene. The CDR3 spans 17 residues. Trimming took 2 bases from V and 0 from J, leaving 11 bases between them. Germline CDR1 is KGHSH and CDR2 is LQKENI. The CDR3 protein is CASSPGWAFSGANVLTF. As DNA, the CDR3 is TGTGCCAGCTCACCAGGTTGGGCCTTCTCTGGGGCCAACGTCCTGACTTTC.

J is TRBJ1-5 and V is TRBV10-3; 10 positions match TRBD1. From germline, CDR1 is ENHRY and CDR2 SYGVKD. The CDR3 is 13 residues long. The trim removed 11 bases at V and 2 bases at J, leaving 3 bases unmatched. The CDR3: CAVGTGGNQPQHF. The CDR3 nucleotides are TGTGCCGTTGGGACAGGGGGCAATCAGCCCCAGCATTTT.

The chain couples TRBV29-1 to TRBJ1-3; the D is unclear. Germline CDR1 is SQVTM and CDR2 is ANQGSEA. The CDR3 totals 11 residues. V was pared by 7 bases and J by 6 bases, with 10 bases between. The CDR3 sequence: CSAHAPNTIYF. DNA of the CDR3: TGCAGCGCACATGCACCAAACACCATATATTTT.

This chain connects TRBV15 to TRBJ2-5; 9 nucleotides match TRBD2. The V gene's germline CDR1 is LNHNV and CDR2 YYDKDF (reference sequence). The CDR3 is 17 residues long. The ends lost 1 base at V and 4 bases at J; junction bases unmatched: 10. CDR3 sequence reads: CATSRGDSAGGGETQYF. Here the CDR3 DNA reads TGTGCCACCAGCAGAGGCGACTCCGCGGGAGGGGGAGAGACCCAGTACTTC.

As to this clone: Germline and junction disagree at one end, which may indicate a read error. The CDR3 coding sequence is TGCACCAGCAGTCAACTGGGACTAGCGGGGTCCAAGAGCTCCTACAATGAGCAGTTCTTC. Translation gives CTSSQLGLAGSKSSYNEQFF. The rearrangement links TRBV4-1 to TRBJ2-1; TRBD2 agrees at 13 bases. The CDR3 has 20 amino acids. The germline V gene has CDR1 MGHRA and CDR2 YSYEKL.

The chain has TRBV29-1 and TRBJ2-7; D gene ambiguous. With 7 bases removed from V and 3 bases from J, the gap between germline ends came to 10 bases. Germline CDR1 reads SQVTM; CDR2 reads ANQGSEA. This CDR3 is 11 amino acids long. CDR3 amino acids: CSGFFNYEQYF. CDR3 bases: TGCAGCGGGTTCTTCAACTACGAGCAGTACTTC.

The chain links TRBV6-5 to TRBJ2-1; TRBD2 is a possible D gene (6 bases). The length of the CDR3 is 15 residues. Germline lookup yields CDR1 MNHEY and CDR2 SVGAGI. The V end was cut by 2 bases, the J end by 0 bases, with 8 bases between. CDR3 nucleotide sequence: TGTGCCAGCAGTTACGGGGGGAGCTCCTACAATGAGCAGTTCTTC. It is translated as CASSYGGSSYNEQFF.

The chain recombines TRBV6-5 with TRBJ2-7; no firm D call. V gave up 5 bases and J gave up 1 base, with 9 bases separating them. CDR1 is MNHEY and CDR2 is SVGAGI in the germline V gene. The CDR3 is 13 amino acids. The DNA for the CDR3 is TGTGCCAGCAGTCAGCTAATTTCCTACGAGCAGTACTTC. It yields the protein CASSQLISYEQYF.

This clone was seen more than once but under ten times. The chain links TRBV7-2 to TRBJ2-5, with 12 bases identical to TRBD2. V shed 3 bases and J 3 bases; nucleotides not matched to a gene: 5. CDR3 length: 16 residues. Germline CDR1 is SGHTA and CDR2 is FQGNSA. CDR3 DNA sequence: TGTGCCAGCAGCTTGCTGAGACTAGCGGGAGAAGAGACCCAGTACTTC. This codes for CASSLLRLAGEETQYF.